This T cell receptor beta chain comes out of a study of OX40 agonist ivuxolimab in advanced cancers. Only in-frame clones appear in the TCRdb table, and some are missing; sequencing was by immunoSEQ multiplex PCR. Of some 52,000 clones listed, roughly nine tenths are singletons. Germline loops: CDR1 SNHLY, CDR2 FYNNEI. The CDR3 runs 15 residues. Between the trimmed V and J ends, which lost 3 bases and 3 bases, there was a span of 12 bases. This material consisted of CD4+ or CD8+ T cells sorted from blood, taken in a trial of the OX40 agonist ivuxolimab. This chain uses TRBV2 with TRBJ2-4; D possibly uses TRBD1 or TRBD2 (6 bases each). The clonotype comes from an adult with an advanced solid tumor such as melanoma, head and neck, liver or kidney cancer. The CDR3, as DNA: TGTGCCAGCAGTGAGGTGGGGGGCGACAAAAACATTCAGTACTTC. It is translated as CASSEVGGDKNIQYF.